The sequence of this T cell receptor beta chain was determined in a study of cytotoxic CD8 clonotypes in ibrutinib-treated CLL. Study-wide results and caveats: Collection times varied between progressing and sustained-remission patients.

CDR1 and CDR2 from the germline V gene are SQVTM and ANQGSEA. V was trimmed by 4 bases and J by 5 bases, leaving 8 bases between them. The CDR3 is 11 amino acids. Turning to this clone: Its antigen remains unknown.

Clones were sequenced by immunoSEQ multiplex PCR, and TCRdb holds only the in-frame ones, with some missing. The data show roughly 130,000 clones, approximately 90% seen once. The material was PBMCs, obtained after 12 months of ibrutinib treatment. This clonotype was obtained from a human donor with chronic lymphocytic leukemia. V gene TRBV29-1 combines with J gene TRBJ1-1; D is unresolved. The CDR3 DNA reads TGCAGCGTTGCCCATCCGACTGAAGCTTTCTTT. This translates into CSVAHPTEAFF.